The 3 T cell receptor beta chains below were found in one sample sequenced in a study of cytomegalovirus exposure and HLA in healthy donors. Researchers ran the PCR with 60 Vbeta and 13 Jbeta primers. Libraries were prepared by immunoSEQ multiplex PCR; TCRdb keeps only in-frame clonotypes and omits some of them. The sample includes approximately 160,000 clones, approximately 80% of them seen just once. Material for sequencing was PBMCs. These receptors all stem from a woman between 35 and 50 years old in good health and CMV-seropositive.

The genes are TRBV7-8 and TRBJ2-5; the D gene is possibly TRBD1 (6 bases). The germline gives CDR1 SGHVS, CDR2 FQNEAQ. Trimming removed 1 base at V and 3 bases at J, with 15 bases between. The CDR3 has 16 residues. The CDR3 region has the DNA TGTGCCAGCAGCTTAGTTAGGCCAGGGGCGGAAGAGACCCAGTACTTC. Its protein product is CASSLVRPGAEETQYF.

This clone was seen more than once but under ten times. This chain joins TRBV13 and TRBJ2-3; 9 nucleotides align to TRBD2. The V and J ends lost 2 bases and 4 bases, in that order; junction bases with no gene match: 10. CDR3 length equals 17 residues. Germline CDR1 reads PRHDT; CDR2 reads FYEKMQ (reference sequence). The CDR3, as DNA: TGTGCCAGCAGCTTACTGGCTAGCGGGGCTCTTGCAGATACGCAGTATTTT. Translating gives CASSLLASGALADTQYF.

V is TRBV7-8 and J is TRBJ1-2; 7 nucleotides match TRBD1. Trimming took 3 bases from V and 3 from J; bases not matched to a gene: 13. The V gene's germline CDR1 is SGHVS and CDR2 FQNEAQ. This CDR3 contains 17 residues. The CDR3 here is CASSFTGTEDFHYGYTF. The CDR3 DNA is TGTGCCAGCAGCTTTACCGGGACAGAAGATTTTCACTATGGCTACACCTTC.